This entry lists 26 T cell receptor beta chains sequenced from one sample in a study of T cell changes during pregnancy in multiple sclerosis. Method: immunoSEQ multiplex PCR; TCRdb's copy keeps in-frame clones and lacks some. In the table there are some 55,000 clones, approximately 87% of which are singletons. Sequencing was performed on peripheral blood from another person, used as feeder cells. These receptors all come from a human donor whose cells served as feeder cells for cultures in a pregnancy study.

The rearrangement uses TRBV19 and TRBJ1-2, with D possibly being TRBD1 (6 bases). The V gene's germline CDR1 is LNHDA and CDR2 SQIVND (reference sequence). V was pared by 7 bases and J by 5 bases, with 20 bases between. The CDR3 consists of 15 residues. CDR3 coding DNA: TGTGCCAGTACCCCCCGACCCGGAGGGGGATATGGCTACACCTTC. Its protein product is CASTPRPGGGYGYTF.

CDR3 DNA: TGTGCCAGCTCACCGGGACCTGGAAAGCGAGAGACCCAGTACTTC. This sequence encodes CASSPGPGKRETQYF. This chain uses TRBV18 with TRBJ2-5; D assignment may be TRBD1 or TRBD2 (5 bases each). The CDR3 runs 15 residues. Trimming stripped 3 bases from V and 4 bases from J, with 15 bases between. The germline gives CDR1 KGHSH, CDR2 LQKENI.

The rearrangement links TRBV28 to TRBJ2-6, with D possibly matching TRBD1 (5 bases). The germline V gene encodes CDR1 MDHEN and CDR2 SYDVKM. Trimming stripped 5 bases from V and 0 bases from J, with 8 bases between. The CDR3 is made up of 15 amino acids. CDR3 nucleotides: TGTGCCAGCAGTCAGGGCAGCTCTGGGGCCAACGTCCTGACTTTC. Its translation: CASSQGSSGANVLTF.

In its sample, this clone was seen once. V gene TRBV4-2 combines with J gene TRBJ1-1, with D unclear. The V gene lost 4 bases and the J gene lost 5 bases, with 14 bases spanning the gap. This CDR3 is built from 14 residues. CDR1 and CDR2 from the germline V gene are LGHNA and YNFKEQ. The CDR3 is CASSPILEGTEAFF. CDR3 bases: TGTGCCAGCAGCCCAATCCTTGAGGGTACTGAAGCTTTCTTT.

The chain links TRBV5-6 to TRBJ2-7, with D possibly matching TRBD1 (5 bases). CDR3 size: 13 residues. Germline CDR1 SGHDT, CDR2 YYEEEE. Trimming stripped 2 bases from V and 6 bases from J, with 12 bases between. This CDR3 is CASSFQTVTEQYF. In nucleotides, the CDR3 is TGTGCCAGCAGCTTCCAGACAGTTACCGAGCAGTACTTC.

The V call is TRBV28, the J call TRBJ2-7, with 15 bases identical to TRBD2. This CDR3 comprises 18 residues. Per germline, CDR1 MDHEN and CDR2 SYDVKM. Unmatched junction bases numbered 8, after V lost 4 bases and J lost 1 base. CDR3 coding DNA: TGTGCCAGCAGTTCCGTTGGACTAGCGGGAGGGGTATCCTACGAGCAGTACTTC. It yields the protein CASSSVGLAGGVSYEQYF. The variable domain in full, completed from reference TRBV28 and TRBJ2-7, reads DVKVTQSSRYLVKRTGEKVFLECVQDMDHENMFWYRQDPGLGLRLIYFSYDVKMKEKGDIPEGYSVSREKKERFSLILESASTNQTSMYLCASSSVGLAGGVSYEQYFGPGTRLTVT.

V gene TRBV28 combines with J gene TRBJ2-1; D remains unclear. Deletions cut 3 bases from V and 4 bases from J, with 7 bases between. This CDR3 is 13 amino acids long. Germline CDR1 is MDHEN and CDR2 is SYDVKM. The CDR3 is CASSLVSYNEQFF. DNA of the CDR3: TGTGCCAGCAGTTTGGTGTCATACAATGAGCAGTTCTTC.

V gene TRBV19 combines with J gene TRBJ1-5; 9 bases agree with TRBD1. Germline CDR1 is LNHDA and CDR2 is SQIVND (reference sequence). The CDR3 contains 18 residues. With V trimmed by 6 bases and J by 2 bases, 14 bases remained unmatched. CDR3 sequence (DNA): TGTGCCAGTAGACCGGGACAGGGTACCGACGGGGGCAATCAGCCCCAGCATTTT. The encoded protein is CASRPGQGTDGGNQPQHF.

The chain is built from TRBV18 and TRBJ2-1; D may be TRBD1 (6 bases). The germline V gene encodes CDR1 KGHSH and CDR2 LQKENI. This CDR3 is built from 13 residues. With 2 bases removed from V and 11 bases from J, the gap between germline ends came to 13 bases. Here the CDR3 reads CASSPLRQDQQFF. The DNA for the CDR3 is TGTGCCAGCTCACCATTAAGACAGGATCAGCAGTTCTTC.

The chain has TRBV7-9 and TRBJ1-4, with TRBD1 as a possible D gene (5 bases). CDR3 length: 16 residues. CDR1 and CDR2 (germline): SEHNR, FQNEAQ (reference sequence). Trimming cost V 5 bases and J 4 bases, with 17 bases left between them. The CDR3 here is CASSDWQGRVNEKLFF. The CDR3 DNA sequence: TGTGCCAGCAGCGACTGGCAGGGACGGGTTAATGAAAAACTGTTTTTT.

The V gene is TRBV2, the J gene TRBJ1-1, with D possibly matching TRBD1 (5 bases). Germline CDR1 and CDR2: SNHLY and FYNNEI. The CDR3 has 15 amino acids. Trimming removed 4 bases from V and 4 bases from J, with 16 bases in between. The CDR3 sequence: CASSVNSFGGTEAFF. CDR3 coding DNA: TGTGCCAGCAGTGTTAACAGCTTTGGGGGCACTGAAGCTTTCTTT.

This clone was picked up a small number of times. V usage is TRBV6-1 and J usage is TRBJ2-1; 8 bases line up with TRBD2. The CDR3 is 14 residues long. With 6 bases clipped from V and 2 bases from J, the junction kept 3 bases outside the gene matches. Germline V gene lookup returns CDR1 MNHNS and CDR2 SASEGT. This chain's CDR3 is CASRTSVAYNEQFF. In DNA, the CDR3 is TGTGCCAGCAGGACTAGCGTTGCCTACAATGAGCAGTTCTTC.

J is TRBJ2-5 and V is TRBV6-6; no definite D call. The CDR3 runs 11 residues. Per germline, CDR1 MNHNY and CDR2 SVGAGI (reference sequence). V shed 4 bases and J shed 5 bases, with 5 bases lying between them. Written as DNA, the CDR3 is TGTGCCAGCAGTTTGGGGGAGACCCAGTACTTC. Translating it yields CASSLGETQYF.

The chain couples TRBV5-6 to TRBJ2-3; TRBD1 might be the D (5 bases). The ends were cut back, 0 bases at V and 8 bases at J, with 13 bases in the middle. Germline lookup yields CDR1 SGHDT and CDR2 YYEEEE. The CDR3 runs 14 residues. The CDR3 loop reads CASSLDRGSGTQYF. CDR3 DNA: TGTGCCAGCAGCTTGGATAGGGGATCGGGTACGCAGTATTTT.

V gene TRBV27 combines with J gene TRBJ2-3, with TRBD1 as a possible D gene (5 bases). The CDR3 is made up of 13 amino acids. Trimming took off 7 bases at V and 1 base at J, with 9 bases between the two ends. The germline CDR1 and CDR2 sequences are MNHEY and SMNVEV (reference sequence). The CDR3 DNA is TGTGCCAGCATCGCGACAGGCACAGATACGCAGTATTTT. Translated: CASIATGTDTQYF.

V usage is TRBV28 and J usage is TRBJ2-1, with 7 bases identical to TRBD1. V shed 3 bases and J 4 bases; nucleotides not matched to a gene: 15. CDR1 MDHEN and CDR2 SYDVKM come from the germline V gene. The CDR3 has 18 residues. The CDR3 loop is CASSFGGLAGGLYNEQFF. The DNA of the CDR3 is TGTGCCAGCAGTTTTGGTGGGTTGGCAGGGGGTCTGTACAATGAGCAGTTCTTC.

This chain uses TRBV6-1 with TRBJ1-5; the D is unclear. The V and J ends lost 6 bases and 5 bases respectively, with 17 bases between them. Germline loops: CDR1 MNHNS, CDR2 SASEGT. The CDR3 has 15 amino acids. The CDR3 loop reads CASSPPGPRYQPQHF. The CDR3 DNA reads TGTGCCAGCAGCCCCCCCGGGCCGAGATATCAGCCCCAGCATTTT.

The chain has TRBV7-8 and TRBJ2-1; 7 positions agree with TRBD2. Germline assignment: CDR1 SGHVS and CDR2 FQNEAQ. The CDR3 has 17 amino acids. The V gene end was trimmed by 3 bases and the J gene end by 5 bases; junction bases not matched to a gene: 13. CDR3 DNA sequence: TGTGCCAGCAGCTTCTCAGAGTCTAGCGGCCTGAACAATGAGCAGTTCTTC. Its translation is CASSFSESSGLNNEQFF.

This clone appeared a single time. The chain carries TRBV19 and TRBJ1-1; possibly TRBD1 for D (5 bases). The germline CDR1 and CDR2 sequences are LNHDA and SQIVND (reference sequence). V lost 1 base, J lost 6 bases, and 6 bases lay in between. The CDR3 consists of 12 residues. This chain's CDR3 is CASSIGGAEAFF. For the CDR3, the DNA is TGTGCCAGTAGTATAGGGGGCGCTGAAGCTTTCTTT.

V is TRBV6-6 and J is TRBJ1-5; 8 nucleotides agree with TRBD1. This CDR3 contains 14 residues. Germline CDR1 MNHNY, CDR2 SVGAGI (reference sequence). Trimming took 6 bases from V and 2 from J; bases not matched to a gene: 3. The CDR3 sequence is CASSRGQGNQPQHF. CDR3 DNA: TGTGCCAGCAGCAGGGGGCAGGGCAATCAGCCCCAGCATTTT.

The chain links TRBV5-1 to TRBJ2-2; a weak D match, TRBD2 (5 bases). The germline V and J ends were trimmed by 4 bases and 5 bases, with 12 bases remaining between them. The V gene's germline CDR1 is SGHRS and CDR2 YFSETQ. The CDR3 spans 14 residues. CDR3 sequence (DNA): TGCGCCAGCAGCCAGAGGGTTTCTACCGGGGAGCTGTTTTTT. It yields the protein CASSQRVSTGELFF.

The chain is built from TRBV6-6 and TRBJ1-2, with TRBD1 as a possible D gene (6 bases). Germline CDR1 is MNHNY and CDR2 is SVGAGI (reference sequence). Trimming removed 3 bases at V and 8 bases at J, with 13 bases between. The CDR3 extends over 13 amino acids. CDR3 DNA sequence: TGTGCCAGCAGTTATAAGGACAGAGGCGGCTACACCTTC. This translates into CASSYKDRGGYTF.

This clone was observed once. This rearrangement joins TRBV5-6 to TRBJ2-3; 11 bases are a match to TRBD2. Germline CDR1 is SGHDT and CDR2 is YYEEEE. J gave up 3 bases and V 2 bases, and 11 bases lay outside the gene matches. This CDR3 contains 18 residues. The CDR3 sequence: CASSFGLSGGAETDTQYF. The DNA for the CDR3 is TGTGCCAGCAGCTTCGGTCTTAGCGGGGGGGCGGAGACAGATACGCAGTATTTT.

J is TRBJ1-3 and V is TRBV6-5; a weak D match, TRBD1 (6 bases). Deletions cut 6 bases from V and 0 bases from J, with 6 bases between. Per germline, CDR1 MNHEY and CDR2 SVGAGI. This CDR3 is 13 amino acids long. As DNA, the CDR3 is TGTGCCAGCAGGGACAGCTCTGGAAACACCATATATTTT. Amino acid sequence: CASRDSSGNTIYF.

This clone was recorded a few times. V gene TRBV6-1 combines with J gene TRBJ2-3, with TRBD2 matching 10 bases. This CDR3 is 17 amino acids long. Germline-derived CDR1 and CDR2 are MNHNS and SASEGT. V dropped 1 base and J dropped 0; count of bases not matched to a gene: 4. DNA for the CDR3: TGTGCCAGCAGTGAAGTGACTAGCGGGCTTAGCACAGATACGCAGTATTTT. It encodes CASSEVTSGLSTDTQYF.

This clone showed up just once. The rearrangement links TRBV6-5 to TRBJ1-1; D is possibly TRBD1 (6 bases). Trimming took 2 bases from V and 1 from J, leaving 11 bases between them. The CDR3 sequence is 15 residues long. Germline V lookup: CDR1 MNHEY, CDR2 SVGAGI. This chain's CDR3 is CASSYQGLANTEAFF. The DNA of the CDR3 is TGTGCCAGCAGTTACCAGGGGCTGGCGAACACTGAAGCTTTCTTT.